The 7 T cell receptor beta chains below come from one sample, sequenced in a study of blood T cell repertoires in COVID-19. Method: immunoSEQ multiplex PCR; TCRdb's copy keeps in-frame clones and lacks some. The top ten clones hold 6.5% to 8% of a sample with 390,000 or so clones, almost 90% of them seen once. The specimen sequenced was peripheral blood. Receptor source: a man between 18 and 29 years old with active or convalescent COVID-19.

V usage is TRBV29-1 and J usage is TRBJ2-1; 7 nucleotides agree with TRBD1. The CDR3 has 17 amino acids. V lost 3 bases, J lost 0 bases, and 11 bases stayed unmatched. Per germline, CDR1 SQVTM and CDR2 ANQGSEA. CDR3 sequence (DNA): TGCAGCGTTGAGTATACAGGGGTTCGAAGCTCCTACAATGAGCAGTTCTTC. Translating it yields CSVEYTGVRSSYNEQFF.

This clone has a count of ten or more. This chain links TRBV4-3 with TRBJ2-2, with 7 bases that match TRBD1. J was trimmed by 1 base and V by 2 bases; bases with no gene match: 1. CDR1 and CDR2 (germline): LGHNA, YSLEER. The CDR3 totals 15 residues. The CDR3: CASSQRQGNTGELFF. Here the CDR3 DNA reads TGCGCCAGCAGCCAACGACAGGGGAACACCGGGGAGCTGTTTTTT.

As concerns this clone: Relative to the germline gene, one junction end is altered; a read error may explain this. This rearrangement joins TRBV7-2 to TRBJ2-6; TRBD1 matches at 7 bases. Per the germline V gene, CDR1 is SGHTA and CDR2 is FQGNSA. The CDR3 sequence is 17 residues long. CDR3 in DNA: TGTGCCAGCAGCGTAACAGGGGTCTCCTCTGGGGCCAACGTGCTGACTTTC. Translation: CASSVTGVSSGANVLTF.

The V call is TRBV6-2 or TRBV6-3, the J call TRBJ2-5, with D perhaps matching TRBD2 (6 bases). CDR3 size: 15 residues. Germline CDR1 and CDR2: MNHEY and SVGEGT. V was cut by 2 bases and J by 6 bases, with 16 bases left in between. Here the CDR3 reads CASSYTAGRRQTQYF. CDR3 in DNA: TGTGCCAGCAGTTACACGGCAGGGAGGAGGCAGACCCAGTACTTC.

The V gene is TRBV28, the J gene TRBJ1-5; TRBD1 aligns across 11 bases. The junction had 5 bases not matched to a gene; V was cut back by 3 bases and J by 4 bases. The CDR3 spans 16 residues. Germline loops: CDR1 MDHEN, CDR2 SYDVKM. The CDR3 here is CASSFFGQGANQPQHF. CDR3 nucleotides: TGTGCCAGCAGTTTTTTCGGACAGGGGGCAAATCAGCCCCAGCATTTT.

J is TRBJ2-7 and V is TRBV7-3, with 7 bases fitting TRBD1. The V gene's germline CDR1 is SGHTA and CDR2 FQGTGA. The junction had 8 bases not matched to a gene; V was cut back by 7 bases and J by 5 bases. There are 13 residues in the CDR3. The CDR3, as DNA: TGTGCCAGCACCAGAAATACAGGGGACGAGCAGTACTTC. Its translation: CASTRNTGDEQYF.

The genes are TRBV28 and TRBJ2-2; the match to TRBD2 covers 14 bases. This CDR3 spans 17 amino acids. Germline CDR1 and CDR2: MDHEN and SYDVKM. After removal of 6 bases from V and 4 bases from J, the junction contained 7 bases not matched to a gene. CDR3 sequence: CASRRGGTSGGTGELFF. CDR3 bases: TGTGCCAGCAGAAGAGGTGGGACTAGCGGGGGCACCGGGGAGCTGTTTTTT. The full variable domain, rest sourced from reference TRBV28 and TRBJ2-2, is DVKVTQSSRYLVKRTGEKVFLECVQDMDHENMFWYRQDPGLGLRLIYFSYDVKMKEKGDIPEGYSVSREKKERFSLILESASTNQTSMYLCASRRGGTSGGTGELFFGEGSRLTVL.